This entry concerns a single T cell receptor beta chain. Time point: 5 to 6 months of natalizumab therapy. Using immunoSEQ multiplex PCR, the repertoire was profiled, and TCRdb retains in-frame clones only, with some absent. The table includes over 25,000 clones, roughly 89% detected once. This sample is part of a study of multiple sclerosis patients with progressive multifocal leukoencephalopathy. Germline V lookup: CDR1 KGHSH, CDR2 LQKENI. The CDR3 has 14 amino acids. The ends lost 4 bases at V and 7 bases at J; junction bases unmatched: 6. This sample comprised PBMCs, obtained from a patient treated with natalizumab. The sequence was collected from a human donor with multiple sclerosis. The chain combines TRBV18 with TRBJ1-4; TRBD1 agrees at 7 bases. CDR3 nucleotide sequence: TGTGCCAGCTCACTAACCAGGGGGGCTGAAAAACTGTTTTTT. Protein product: CASSLTRGAEKLFF.